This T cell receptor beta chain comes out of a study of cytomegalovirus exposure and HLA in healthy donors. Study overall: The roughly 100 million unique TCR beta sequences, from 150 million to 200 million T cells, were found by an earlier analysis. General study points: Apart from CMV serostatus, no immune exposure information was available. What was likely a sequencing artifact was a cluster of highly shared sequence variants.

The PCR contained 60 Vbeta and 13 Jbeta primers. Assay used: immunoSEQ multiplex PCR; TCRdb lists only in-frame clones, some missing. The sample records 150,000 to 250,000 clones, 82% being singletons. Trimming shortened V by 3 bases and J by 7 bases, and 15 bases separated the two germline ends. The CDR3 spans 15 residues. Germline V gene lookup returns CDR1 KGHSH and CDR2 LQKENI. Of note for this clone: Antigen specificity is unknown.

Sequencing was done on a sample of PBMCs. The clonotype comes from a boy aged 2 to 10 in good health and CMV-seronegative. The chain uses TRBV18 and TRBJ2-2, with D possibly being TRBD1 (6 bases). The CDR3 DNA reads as TGTGCCAGCTCACCCCCCGGGACATCCAACGGGGAGCTGTTTTTT. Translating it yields CASSPPGTSNGELFF.